One and the same sample provided the 5 T cell receptor beta chains below, sequenced in a study of technical replicates of blood from a few donors. Method: immunoSEQ multiplex PCR; TCRdb's copy keeps in-frame clones and lacks some. The sample shows around 58,000 clones, about 83% of them seen only once. Sample: PBMCs. The receptor source for this set is a human donor in good health. Some clones in this sample may be carry-over from other donors' samples.

Concerning this clone itself: Distinct nucleotide sequences in the sample also encode this CDR3. The genes are TRBV7-2 and TRBJ2-3; 8 nucleotides align to TRBD1. This CDR3 comprises 14 residues. Germline-derived CDR1 and CDR2 are SGHTA and FQGNSA. Trimming took 5 bases from V and 3 from J; bases not matched to a gene: 4. CDR3 coding DNA: TGTGCCAGCAGCCCGGGACAGGTGACAGATACGCAGTATTTT. It translates to CASSPGQVTDTQYF.

The gene calls are TRBV5-6 and TRBJ2-7; 7 bases agree with TRBD2. With 4 bases clipped from V and 5 bases from J, the junction kept 12 bases outside the gene matches. The length of the CDR3 is 15 residues. Germline values: CDR1 SGHDT, CDR2 YYEEEE. CDR3 nucleotide sequence: TGTGCCAGCAGCCCAAGGCGGGAGCGCCGCGACGAGCAGTACTTC. It yields the protein CASSPRRERRDEQYF.

V gene TRBV9 combines with J gene TRBJ1-2, with D possibly matching TRBD1 (6 bases). The germline V and J ends were trimmed by 6 bases and 0 bases, with 12 bases remaining between them. The CDR3 has 14 amino acids. CDR1 and CDR2 (germline): SGDLS, YYNGEE. The CDR3 nucleotides are TGTGCCAGCACCCAGACAGGCTCTAACTATGGCTACACCTTC. Translating gives CASTQTGSNYGYTF. Drawing the rest from reference TRBV9 and TRBJ1-2, the complete variable domain is DSGVTQTPKHLITATGQRVTLRCSPRSGDLSVYWYQQSLDQGLQFLIQYYNGEERAKGNILERFSAQQFPDLHSELNLSSLELGDSALYFCASTQTGSNYGYTFGSGTRLTVV.

The chain combines TRBV7-2 with TRBJ2-5; 12 bases line up with TRBD1. Germline trimming cut 7 bases from V and 4 bases from J; bases unmatched to any gene: 10. CDR1 is SGHTA and CDR2 is FQGNSA in the germline V gene. This CDR3 contains 16 residues. The DNA for the CDR3 is TGTGCCAGCACCAATATCCGGGACAGGGGGCGAGAGACCCAGTACTTC. Its translation is CASTNIRDRGRETQYF.

The gene calls are TRBV29-1 and TRBJ2-1; 11 bases align to TRBD2. Trimming removed 4 bases from V and 2 bases from J; junction bases left unmatched: 4. This CDR3 is built from 15 residues. Germline V gene data show CDR1 as SQVTM and CDR2 as ANQGSEA. CDR3 residues: CSVVGLAGPYNEQFF. CDR3 bases: TGCAGCGTTGTAGGACTAGCGGGCCCCTACAATGAGCAGTTCTTC.